This T cell receptor (beta chain) was captured in a study of T cells in women clearing cervical HPV infection. Background on the study: Women with histologically confirmed HPV16-related CIN3 or worse, 2 with invasive cancer, served as cases. Whole-study findings and limits: CIN3+ cases had significantly higher TCR richness than controls; evenness did not differ.

The CDR3 loop spans 15 amino acids. V was clipped by 5 bases and J by 3 bases, with 20 bases between them. CDR1 and CDR2 (germline): DFQATT, SNEGSKA (reference sequence). The protocol was immunoSEQ multiplex PCR, while the TCRdb copy is restricted to in-frame clones and leaves out a portion. Its table records tens of thousands of clones. In regard to this clone: Its target is unknown. The observed sequence ends 3 residues before the CDR3 terminus, with the missing tail filled in from the germline J gene.

The sequence was obtained from a woman between 18 and 70 years old with a cervical HPV16 infection that either progressed to CIN3+ or cleared (not recorded which). Material: blood buffy coat. V gene TRBV20-1 combines with J gene TRBJ2-7, with a weak D call TRBD1 (6 bases). The part of the CDR3 DNA that was read is TGCAGTGCTGGGGACCCGGGACAACCGATCTACGAG. Its translation: CSAGDPGQPIYE. The full CDR3 reads CSAGDPGQPIYEQYF.